What follows are 6 T cell receptor beta chains derived from one specimen sequenced in a study of T cell repertoires in cytomegalovirus infection. TCRdb ran MiXCR on the reads and lists one entry per CDR3 protein. In the table there are 200,000 to 250,000 distinct CDR3 sequences, roughly an eighth of which are singletons. The specimen sequenced was PBMCs. These receptor sequences come from a human donor in good health (CMV status not recorded). Some clones in this sample may be carry-over from other donors' samples.

This clonotype was recorded at least ten times. The J gene is TRBJ2-7, the V gene TRBV11-3; D not certain. Trimming shortened V by 1 base and J by 6 bases, and 13 bases separated the two germline ends. Germline-derived CDR1 and CDR2 are SGHNT and YENEEA. The CDR3 consists of 14 residues. Here the CDR3 reads CASSLGAVGSEQYF. Written as DNA, the CDR3 is TGTGCCAGCAGCTTAGGGGCAGTGGGAAGCGAGCAGTACTTC.

At least ten counts were recorded for this clonotype. The chain has TRBV7-2 and TRBJ1-1; a weak D match, TRBD1 (5 bases). The germline V gene has CDR1 SGHTA and CDR2 FQGNSA. The germline V and J ends were trimmed by 4 bases and 5 bases, with 14 bases remaining between them. The CDR3 is 14 residues long. In DNA form, the CDR3 reads TGTGCCAGCAGCTCTCCCGGGGGTGAAACTGAAGCTTTCTTT. Its translation: CASSSPGGETEAFF.

This clonotype was found many times. The chain joins TRBV7-2 to TRBJ2-4; D not resolved. CDR3 length equals 14 residues. V was clipped by 3 bases and J by 3 bases, with 9 bases between them. Germline V gives CDR1 SGHTA, CDR2 FQGNSA. For the CDR3, the DNA is TGTGCCAGCAGCTTGGAGTCACGCAAAAACATTCAGTACTTC. Amino acids: CASSLESRKNIQYF.

The chain has TRBV5-1 and TRBJ2-7, with D perhaps TRBD2 (5 bases). V was clipped by 1 base and J by 2 bases, with 10 bases between them. The CDR3 sequence is 14 residues long. Per germline, CDR1 SGHRS and CDR2 YFSETQ. CDR3 coding DNA: TGCGCCAGCAGCTTGAATCGGGGAACCTACGAGCAGTACTTC. Translated, it gives CASSLNRGTYEQYF.

In this sample, this clonotype turned up once. This rearrangement joins TRBV9 to TRBJ2-2; D is unclear. Germline V gives CDR1 SGDLS, CDR2 YYNGEE. Trimming took 0 bases from V and 7 from J, leaving 10 bases between them. CDR3 length: 14 residues. CDR3: CASSVVAADGELFF. In DNA, the CDR3 is TGTGCCAGCAGCGTAGTAGCTGCGGACGGGGAGCTGTTTTTT.

The chain is built from TRBV28 and TRBJ1-6; 7 bases are shared with TRBD1. CDR3 length: 16 amino acids. After removal of 5 bases from V and 6 bases from J, the junction contained 10 bases not matched to a gene. Looked up from germline, CDR1 is MDHEN and CDR2 is SYDVKM. The CDR3 region is CASSTPSTGINSPLHF. CDR3 coding DNA: TGTGCCAGCAGTACCCCTTCGACAGGGATTAATTCACCCCTCCACTTT.